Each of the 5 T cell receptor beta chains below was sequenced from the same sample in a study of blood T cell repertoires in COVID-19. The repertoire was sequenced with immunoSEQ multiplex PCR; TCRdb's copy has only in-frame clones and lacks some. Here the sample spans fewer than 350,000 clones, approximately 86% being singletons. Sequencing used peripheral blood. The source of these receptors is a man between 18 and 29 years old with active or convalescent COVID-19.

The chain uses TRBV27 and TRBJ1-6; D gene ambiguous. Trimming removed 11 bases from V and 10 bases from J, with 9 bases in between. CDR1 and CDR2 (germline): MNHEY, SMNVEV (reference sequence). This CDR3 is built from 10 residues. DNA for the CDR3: TGTGCCGTAGGAGGGTCACCCCTCCACTTT. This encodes CAVGGSPLHF.

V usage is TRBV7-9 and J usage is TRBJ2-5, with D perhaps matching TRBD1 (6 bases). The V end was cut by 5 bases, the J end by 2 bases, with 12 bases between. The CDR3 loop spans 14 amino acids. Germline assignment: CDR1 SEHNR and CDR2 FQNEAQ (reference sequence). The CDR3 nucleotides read TGTGCCAGCAGCGGGGGCGCCCTACAAGAGACCCAGTACTTC. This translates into CASSGGALQETQYF.

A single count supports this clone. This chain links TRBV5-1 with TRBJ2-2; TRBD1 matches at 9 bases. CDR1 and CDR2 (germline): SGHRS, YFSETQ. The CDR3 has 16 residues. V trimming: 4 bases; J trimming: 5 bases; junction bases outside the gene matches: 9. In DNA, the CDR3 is TGCGCCAGCAGCCGAGGGGACAGGGTTATGACCGGGGAGCTGTTTTTT. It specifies CASSRGDRVMTGELFF.

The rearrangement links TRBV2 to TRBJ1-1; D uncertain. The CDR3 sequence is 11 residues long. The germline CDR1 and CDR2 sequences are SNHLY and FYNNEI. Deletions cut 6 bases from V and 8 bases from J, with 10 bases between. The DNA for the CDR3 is TGTGCCAGCAGCACTTACAGAGAAGCTTTCTTT. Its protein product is CASSTYREAFF.

The CDR3 DNA sequence: TGTGCCAGCAGTCCTTCCTATCCGGGGATAAACACCGGGGAGCTGTTTTTT. Translated: CASSPSYPGINTGELFF. The chain links TRBV3-1 (or the pseudogene TRBV3-2) to TRBJ2-2, with D tentatively TRBD2 (5 bases). The CDR3 length is 17 residues. Germline V gene lookup returns CDR1 LGHDT and CDR2 YNNKEL (reference sequence). V was cut by 6 bases and J by 2 bases, with 19 bases left in between.